The 17 T cell receptor beta chains presented below share a single source sample, sequenced in a study of T cell repertoires in cytomegalovirus infection. TCRdb re-analysed the reads in MiXCR, keeping a single row per CDR3 protein. Here the sample spans some 150,000 distinct CDR3 sequences, 23% being singletons. Sequencing was done on a sample of PBMCs. Source of these receptors: a human donor in good health (CMV status not recorded). Some clones in this sample may be carry-over from other donors' samples.

This clonotype was seen repeatedly, ten times or more. This chain links TRBV7-2 with TRBJ1-3; D is ambiguous. The CDR3 is 14 residues long. Between the trimmed V and J ends, which lost 0 bases and 4 bases, there was a span of 7 bases. The V gene's germline CDR1 is SGHTA and CDR2 FQGNSA. The chain's CDR3 is CASSLAGPGNTIYF. CDR3 coding DNA: TGTGCCAGCAGCTTAGCAGGGCCAGGAAACACCATATATTTT.

This clonotype was picked up a small number of times. The gene calls are TRBV7-9 and TRBJ2-6, with 7 bases aligning to TRBD1. The CDR3 is 17 amino acids. V trimming: 1 base; J trimming: 0 bases; junction bases outside the gene matches: 3. CDR1 SEHNR and CDR2 FQNEAQ come from the germline V gene (reference sequence). In DNA, the CDR3 is TGTGCCAGCAGCTTAGTAGGGGGCCACTCTGGGGCCAACGTCCTGACTTTC. This sequence encodes CASSLVGGHSGANVLTF.

This clonotype was counted many times. The chain combines TRBV11-2 with TRBJ2-1, with D hard to call. The CDR3 runs to 15 residues. Germline CDR1 SGHAT, CDR2 FQNNGV. Trimming removed 1 base at V and 6 bases at J, with 13 bases between. The chain's CDR3 is CASSLVWQDSNEQFF. CDR3 DNA: TGTGCCAGCAGCTTAGTTTGGCAGGATTCCAATGAGCAGTTCTTC.

This clonotype was seen at least ten times. The chain employs TRBV12-3 or TRBV12-4 and TRBJ1-1; D is perhaps TRBD1 (5 bases). This CDR3 comprises 11 residues. The V end lost 4 bases, the J end lost 7 bases, and 7 bases lay between the germline ends. CDR3 bases: TGTGCCAGCAGTTCGAGGGGTGAAGCTTTCTTT. It yields the protein CASSSRGEAFF.

The V gene is TRBV13, the J gene TRBJ2-1; 12 positions agree with TRBD1. This CDR3 spans 15 amino acids. Germline V gene lookup returns CDR1 PRHDT and CDR2 FYEKMQ (reference sequence). J gave up 7 bases and V 3 bases, and 4 bases lay outside the gene matches. The CDR3 sequence is CASSFPGQGANEQFF. The CDR3 DNA is TGTGCCAGCAGCTTCCCGGGACAGGGGGCGAATGAGCAGTTCTTC.

This rearrangement joins TRBV2 to TRBJ2-3; weak D call: TRBD1 (6 bases). In germline, CDR1 is SNHLY, CDR2 FYNNEI. V dropped 6 bases and J dropped 9 bases, with 43 bases sitting between them. The CDR3 is 22 residues long. The CDR3, as DNA: TGTGCCAGCAGCTCAGGGGAGTTCACACCCCAAAGTCAGTGGGAACTCACGCCGACGCAGTATTTT. Translated: CASSSGEFTPQSQWELTPTQYF.

The chain combines TRBV28 with TRBJ1-1; 10 bases are a match to TRBD1. V lost 8 bases, J lost 0 bases, and 6 bases stayed unmatched. CDR3 length: 15 amino acids. CDR1 MDHEN and CDR2 SYDVKM come from the germline V gene. In DNA, the CDR3 is TGTGCCAGCCGGGACAGGGGCGGACTGAACACTGAAGCTTTCTTT. This gives the protein CASRDRGGLNTEAFF.

In its sample, this clonotype was seen once. This sequence joins TRBV5-5 and TRBJ1-3, with D possibly being TRBD1 (5 bases). V was clipped by 4 bases and J by 3 bases, with 29 bases between them. Per germline, CDR1 SGHKS and CDR2 YYEKEE (reference sequence). This CDR3 is 20 amino acids long. The CDR3 reads CASSRFEDFGRARGGNTIYF. In DNA form, the CDR3 reads TGTGCCAGCAGCCGATTTGAGGATTTTGGCAGGGCCCGTGGTGGAAACACCATATATTTT.

The CDR3 here is CATSATNTGELFF. Here the CDR3 DNA reads TGTGCCACCAGTGCTACGAACACCGGGGAGCTGTTTTTT. The J gene is TRBJ2-2, the V gene TRBV24-1; D call uncertain. CDR3 length equals 13 residues. Trimming left V 5 bases short and J 0 bases short, with 3 bases between. Germline V CDR1 and CDR2: KGHDR, SFDVKD.

This clonotype was detected only a few times. The chain is built from TRBV20-1 and TRBJ1-2, with TRBD1 matching over 8 bases. V lost 5 bases and J lost 4; bases outside the gene matches: 9. Germline values: CDR1 DFQATT, CDR2 SNEGSKA (reference sequence). The CDR3 consists of 14 residues. CDR3 DNA sequence: TGCAGTGCTTCAGCGACAGGGGATAGCTATGGCTACACCTTC. This gives the protein CSASATGDSYGYTF.

The chain employs TRBV23-1 and TRBJ1-6, with a tentative D call TRBD1 (5 bases). TRBV23-1 is labeled an ORF, and its function is uncertain. There are 15 residues in the CDR3. V lost 4 bases, J lost 4 bases, and 11 bases lay in between. The CDR3 reads CASSRSRQYNSPLHF. CDR3 in DNA: TGCGCCAGCAGTCGATCTCGACAGTATAATTCACCCCTCCACTTT.

The chain has TRBV5-1 and TRBJ2-2; tentatively, D is TRBD2 (6 bases). Trimming stripped 6 bases from V and 7 bases from J, with 13 bases between. Germline assignment: CDR1 SGHRS and CDR2 YFSETQ. CDR3 size: 13 residues. The CDR3 loop is CASKDYHLGELFF. The CDR3 nucleotides are TGCGCCAGCAAGGACTACCATCTCGGGGAGCTGTTTTTT.

This clonotype was found many times. The rearrangement joins TRBV5-4 to TRBJ2-3, with D perhaps matching TRBD2 (5 bases). The CDR3 runs 14 residues. The V end was cut by 4 bases, the J end by 3 bases, with 12 bases between. The germline gives CDR1 SGHNT, CDR2 YYREEE (reference sequence). The CDR3 loop is CASSPRGSTDTQYF. CDR3 DNA sequence: TGTGCCAGCAGCCCACGGGGTTCAACAGATACGCAGTATTTT.

This clonotype came up once. V gene TRBV28 combines with J gene TRBJ2-5; D gene ambiguous. The CDR3 runs 16 residues. CDR1 and CDR2 from the germline V gene are MDHEN and SYDVKM. The V end lost 5 bases, the J end lost 3 bases, and 19 bases lay between the germline ends. The CDR3 here is CASSPGRINSKETQYF. The DNA of the CDR3 is TGTGCCAGCAGTCCTGGACGGATCAATTCAAAAGAGACCCAGTACTTC.

The gene calls are TRBV25-1 and TRBJ2-7; 7 positions match TRBD2. The V gene end was trimmed by 1 base and the J gene end by 0 bases; junction bases not matched to a gene: 3. CDR3 length: 15 residues. Germline values: CDR1 MGHDK, CDR2 SYGVNS. The CDR3 reads CASSESGGGSYEQYF. CDR3 sequence (DNA): TGTGCCAGCAGTGAATCGGGCGGGGGCTCCTACGAGCAGTACTTC.

This sequence joins TRBV11-2 and TRBJ2-3; 10 nucleotides match TRBD2. In germline, CDR1 is SGHAT, CDR2 FQNNGV. The V and J ends lost 5 bases and 5 bases, in that order; junction bases with no gene match: 7. The CDR3 contains 15 residues. As DNA, the CDR3 is TGTGCCAGCAGCCTCGAAGCGGGAGGGCGAGATACGCAGTATTTT. As protein: CASSLEAGGRDTQYF.

This clonotype was detected many times. The rearrangement links TRBV7-2 to TRBJ2-7; D not certain. CDR1 SGHTA and CDR2 FQGNSA come from the germline V gene. The CDR3 extends over 13 amino acids. V lost 2 bases to trimming and J lost 2 bases, with 7 bases between them. The CDR3 protein is CASSLTPAYEQYF. The CDR3 nucleotides read TGTGCCAGCAGCTTAACCCCAGCCTACGAGCAGTACTTC.